The subject of this entry is one T cell receptor (beta chain). This specimen comes from a study of blood T cell repertoires in COVID-19. The overall study: The cDNA or gDNA used as material had been derived from T cells, B-cell-depleted T cells, or PBMCs.

This CDR3 spans 14 amino acids. The V gene end was trimmed by 6 bases and the J gene end by 3 bases; junction bases not matched to a gene: 7. Germline V gives CDR1 MNHEY, CDR2 SVGAGI. The protocol was immunoSEQ multiplex PCR, while the TCRdb copy is restricted to in-frame clones and leaves out a portion. The data contain over 90,000 clones, 88% of them seen just once; the ten biggest clones take up about 3%. The source of this sequence is a human donor in a cohort sampled during active COVID-19. This chain links TRBV6-5 with TRBJ1-2; 7 bases are a match to TRBD1. The sample was peripheral blood. CDR3 DNA: TGTGCCAGCAGCCCCGACAGGGCATACTATGGCTACACCTTC. Its translation is CASSPDRAYYGYTF.